Shown below are 31 T cell receptor beta chains from a single sample sequenced in a study of spatial heterogeneity in lung cancer. TCRdb ran MiXCR on the 5' RACE reads and lists one entry per CDR3 protein. The sample lists 25,000 or so distinct CDR3 sequences, approximately 3% occurring once. Sample time point: sample taken at primary tumor resection. In each case, whole RNA from tumor, nontumor lung or frozen PBMC was sequenced unsorted. The material was PBMCs, obtained at surgery. The receptors were gathered from a female donor with early-stage non-small cell lung cancer.

This clonotype was counted ten times or more. The chain uses TRBV2 and TRBJ2-7, with 9 bases fitting TRBD2. Per germline, CDR1 SNHLY and CDR2 FYNNEI. V lost 6 bases to trimming and J lost 3 bases; unmatched junction nucleotides: 3. The CDR3 sequence is 13 residues long. CDR3 region: CASRREGLYEQYF. CDR3 coding DNA: TGTGCCAGCAGGCGGGAGGGCCTCTACGAGCAGTACTTC.

This clonotype turned up a few times. This sequence joins TRBV21-1 and TRBJ2-5; TRBD1, the table's D call, lacks a check against the DNA. TRBV21-1 is tagged as a pseudogene. The CDR3 is 14 amino acids. The CDR3 is CASKVRQGRETQYF. The CDR3 nucleotides read TGTGCCAGCAAAGTACGACAGGGGCGGGAGACCCAGTACTTC.

This clonotype was counted at least ten times. The chain joins TRBV7-9 to TRBJ2-1; a possible D gene is TRBD2 (5 bases). CDR1 is SEHNR, CDR2 FQNEAQ, per germline (reference sequence). V was trimmed by 5 bases and J by 4 bases, leaving 15 bases between them. The CDR3 is made up of 15 amino acids. This CDR3 reads CASSLRGYAYNEQFF. The CDR3 DNA follows: TGTGCCAGCAGCCTCCGGGGATATGCGTACAATGAGCAGTTCTTC.

Ten or more counts support this clonotype. This chain joins TRBV21-1 and TRBJ2-1; TRBD2 is the table's D call, not checked against the DNA. TRBV21-1 is a pseudogene locus. The CDR3 extends over 19 amino acids. The CDR3 sequence is CASSKVGTSGSCAYNEQFF. The DNA for the CDR3 is TGTGCCAGCAGCAAAGTTGGGACTAGCGGGAGCTGCGCCTACAATGAGCAGTTCTTC.

Many counts were recorded for this clonotype. The V and J genes are TRBV27 and TRBJ2-3; D might be TRBD2 (6 bases). Germline V lookup: CDR1 MNHEY, CDR2 SMNVEV (reference sequence). This CDR3 has 14 amino acids. V was pared by 3 bases and J by 4 bases, with 11 bases between. The CDR3 nucleotides are TGTGCCAGCAGTTTTGGAGGGATTGCAGATACGCAGTATTTT. Amino acid sequence: CASSFGGIADTQYF.

The rearrangement uses TRBV11-3 and TRBJ2-1, with D maybe TRBD1 (6 bases). The CDR3 consists of 13 residues. V was clipped by 5 bases and J by 4 bases, with 9 bases between them. Germline V lookup: CDR1 SGHNT, CDR2 YENEEA. In nucleotides, the CDR3 is TGTGCCAGCAGCCGGACAGCTTACAATGAGCAGTTCTTC. Protein product: CASSRTAYNEQFF.

The sample holds a few counts of this clonotype. The rearrangement links TRBV28 to TRBJ1-1; 11 nucleotides match TRBD1. There are 18 residues in the CDR3. Germline V gives CDR1 MDHEN, CDR2 SYDVKM. Unmatched junction bases numbered 17, after V lost 7 bases and J lost 4 bases. CDR3 DNA: TGTGCCAGCACCATTTGGGCGGGACAGGGGGGTACGGGCACTGAAGCTTTCTTT. Translating gives CASTIWAGQGGTGTEAFF.

This clonotype has ten or more counts. The chain has TRBV9 and TRBJ2-3, with D tentatively TRBD2 (7 bases). CDR3 length: 17 amino acids. Germline V gene data show CDR1 as SGDLS and CDR2 as YYNGEE. V was pared by 6 bases and J by 4 bases, with 24 bases between. Written as DNA, the CDR3 is TGTGCCAGCACCCCAGAGGGGGGGGAGCTGAGCGCAGATACGCAGTATTTT. Amino acid sequence: CASTPEGGELSADTQYF.

This clonotype was recorded at least ten times. The CDR3: CASGSGSGTYNEQFF. In nucleotides, the CDR3 is TGTGCCAGTGGGTCCGGTAGCGGGACCTACAATGAGCAGTTCTTC. The V gene is TRBV19, the J gene TRBJ2-1; 8 bases map to TRBD2. Germline values: CDR1 LNHDA, CDR2 SQIVND (reference sequence). The CDR3 covers 15 residues. Germline trimming cut 8 bases from V and 2 bases from J; bases unmatched to any gene: 8.

This clonotype was seen ten or more times. This chain links TRBV20-1 with TRBJ1-2; unclear D gene. The ends were cut back, 3 bases at V and 1 base at J, with 12 bases in the middle. Germline CDR1 reads DFQATT; CDR2 reads SNEGSKA (reference sequence). The CDR3 sequence is 14 residues long. CDR3 nucleotides: TGCAGTGCTAGCGGGGAGATCTTTAACTATGGCTACACCTTC. It codes for CSASGEIFNYGYTF.

The sample holds a few counts of this clonotype. V usage is TRBV5-1 and J usage is TRBJ2-6; no clear D. The CDR3 is 15 amino acids. Trimming took 6 bases from V and 4 from J, leaving 14 bases between them. CDR1 and CDR2 from the germline V gene are SGHRS and YFSETQ. The CDR3 coding sequence is TGCGCCAGCAATCAAGTTCCGTCAGGGGCCAACGTCCTGACTTTC. It translates to CASNQVPSGANVLTF.

This clonotype came up many times. Here the CDR3 DNA reads TGTGCCAGCAGCTGGGAGCGTACCGGGGAGCTGTTTTTT. This codes for CASSWERTGELFF. The J gene is TRBJ2-2, the V gene TRBV28; a weak D match, TRBD2 (5 bases). Trimming removed 6 bases at V and 5 bases at J, with 10 bases between. Germline V CDR1 and CDR2: MDHEN, SYDVKM. CDR3 length: 13 residues.

In its sample, this clonotype was seen a few times. The chain employs TRBV11-2 and TRBJ2-7, with TRBD1 as a possible D gene (6 bases). V shed 1 base and J shed 2 bases, with 9 bases lying between them. The CDR3 extends over 14 amino acids. Germline lookup yields CDR1 SGHAT and CDR2 FQNNGV. The CDR3 DNA reads as TGTGCCAGCAGCTTAGCGCAGGGGCCCTACGAGCAGTACTTC. Its protein product is CASSLAQGPYEQYF.

This clonotype has just one count. A read error may explain this, as a much larger clone is one base away. V gene TRBV9 combines with J gene TRBJ1-6; D may be TRBD1 (6 bases). V lost 4 bases to trimming and J lost 6 bases, with 14 bases between them. From germline, CDR1 is SGDLS and CDR2 YYNGEE. There are 15 residues in the CDR3. The CDR3 protein is CASSIDSGANSPLHF. The CDR3 DNA sequence: TGTGCCAGCAGCATAGATTCGGGGGCTAATTCACCCCTCCACTTT. Full variable domain (missing parts from reference TRBV9 and TRBJ1-6): DSGVTQTPKHLITATGQRVTLRCSPRSGDLSVYWYQQSLDQGLQFLIQYYNGEERAKGNILERFSAQQFPDLHSELNLSSLELGDSALYFCASSIDSGANSPLHFGNGTRLTVT.

This clonotype was observed at least ten times. The chain is built from TRBV5-4 and TRBJ1-1; weak D call: TRBD1 (5 bases). The CDR3 length is 12 residues. Deletions cut 2 bases from V and 7 bases from J, with 9 bases between. Germline assignment: CDR1 SGHNT and CDR2 YYREEE (reference sequence). This CDR3 is CASSFPGDEAFF. Here the CDR3 DNA reads TGTGCCAGCAGCTTCCCGGGGGATGAAGCTTTCTTT.

There are many counts of this clonotype. The chain employs TRBV9 and TRBJ2-2; 11 positions match TRBD2. Germline V gene data show CDR1 as SGDLS and CDR2 as YYNGEE. V shed 0 bases, J shed 0 bases, and the junction held 13 bases outside the gene matches. The CDR3 totals 21 residues. The CDR3: CASSVVPGSSGRTANTGELFF. The CDR3 nucleotides read TGTGCCAGCAGCGTAGTACCCGGATCTAGCGGGAGGACAGCGAACACCGGGGAGCTGTTTTTT. Combining the CDR3 with reference TRBV9 and TRBJ2-2 gives the whole variable domain DSGVTQTPKHLITATGQRVTLRCSPRSGDLSVYWYQQSLDQGLQFLIQYYNGEERAKGNILERFSAQQFPDLHSELNLSSLELGDSALYFCASSVVPGSSGRTANTGELFFGEGSRLTVL.

J is TRBJ2-1 and V is TRBV6-1; TRBD2 matches 11 bases. This CDR3 is built from 15 residues. Germline V gives CDR1 MNHNS, CDR2 SASEGT. The J segment lost 10 bases and the V segment lost 6 bases, leaving 11 bases of the junction unmatched. As DNA, the CDR3 is TGTGCCAGCAGGGTACTAGCGGGAGACTCGTACGAGCAGTTCTTC. It yields the protein CASRVLAGDSYEQFF.

This clonotype has ten or more counts. This chain joins TRBV7-8 and TRBJ2-2; D is unclear. CDR3 length: 14 residues. V was trimmed by 4 bases and J by 1 base, leaving 7 bases between them. Germline V lookup: CDR1 SGHVS, CDR2 FQNEAQ. The CDR3 nucleotides are TGTGCCAGCAGCTCGGACCGGAACACCGGGGAGCTGTTTTTT. Translating gives CASSSDRNTGELFF.

This clonotype was seen repeatedly, ten times or more. The genes are TRBV24-1 and TRBJ2-4; D gene unclear. Trimming cost V 5 bases and J 7 bases, with 8 bases left between them. The CDR3 contains 12 residues. The germline V gene has CDR1 KGHDR and CDR2 SFDVKD. CDR3 loop: CATSGVANIQYF. CDR3 sequence (DNA): TGTGCCACCAGTGGCGTCGCGAACATTCAGTACTTC.

This clonotype was seen repeatedly, ten times or more. The chain employs TRBV12-3 or TRBV12-4 and TRBJ2-7; weak D call: TRBD1 (6 bases). The CDR3 totals 12 residues. V shed 6 bases and J shed 3 bases, with 9 bases lying between them. This chain's CDR3 is CASSWDIYEQYF. The DNA for the CDR3 is TGTGCCAGCAGCTGGGACATCTACGAGCAGTACTTC.

At least ten counts were recorded for this clonotype. This CDR3 is CSARKGFSEGNEQFF. CDR3 coding DNA: TGCAGTGCTCGAAAGGGATTTTCGGAGGGAAATGAGCAGTTCTTC. The rearrangement joins TRBV20-1 to TRBJ2-1, with D possibly TRBD2 on 6 matching bases. Trimming cost V 5 bases and J 7 bases, with 21 bases left between them. The CDR3 totals 15 residues. From germline, CDR1 is DFQATT and CDR2 SNEGSKA (reference sequence).

The table lists this clonotype with many counts. The chain is built from TRBV30 and TRBJ2-3, with 9 bases aligning to TRBD1. CDR3 length: 15 residues. Germline CDR1 and CDR2: GTSNPN and SVGIG (reference sequence). V was clipped by 3 bases and J by 4 bases; unmatched bases: 8. CDR3 sequence reads: CAWSEPGTGPDTQYF. In nucleotides, the CDR3 is TGTGCCTGGAGCGAGCCCGGGACAGGGCCAGATACGCAGTATTTT. Supplemented by reference TRBV30 and TRBJ2-3, the full variable domain reads SQTIHQWPATLVQPVGSPLSLECTVEGTSNPNLYWYRQAAGRGLQLLFYSVGIGQISSEVPQNLSASRPQDRQFILSSKKLLLSDSGFYLCAWSEPGTGPDTQYFGPGTRLTVL.

This clonotype came up many times. The chain has TRBV12-3 or TRBV12-4 and TRBJ1-1, with no clear D. The CDR3 contains 14 residues. V was trimmed by 6 bases and J by 5 bases, leaving 16 bases between them. DNA of the CDR3: TGTGCCAGCAGCATTGGGTTGATGGGGACTGAAGCTTTCTTT. This codes for CASSIGLMGTEAFF.

This clonotype was seen ten or more times. The chain couples TRBV19 to TRBJ1-2, with a weak D call TRBD1 (5 bases). Germline values: CDR1 LNHDA, CDR2 SQIVND (reference sequence). CDR3 size: 13 residues. Trimming shortened V by 3 bases and J by 8 bases, and 13 bases separated the two germline ends. This CDR3 is CASSIGAGIGYTF. The CDR3 DNA sequence: TGTGCCAGTAGTATCGGGGCAGGTATCGGCTACACCTTC.

There are many counts of this clonotype. The CDR3 is CASSPLSYNEQFF. The DNA for the CDR3 is TGTGCCAGCAGCCCTCTAAGTTACAATGAGCAGTTCTTC. V gene TRBV11-2 combines with J gene TRBJ2-1; D remains unclear. V lost 5 bases and J lost 4, with 9 bases in between. This CDR3 contains 13 residues. Germline V gene lookup returns CDR1 SGHAT and CDR2 FQNNGV. Complete variable domain (other parts from reference TRBV11-2 and TRBJ2-1): EAGVAQSPRYKIIEKRQSVAFWCNPISGHATLYWYQQILGQGPKLLIQFQNNGVVDDSQLPKDRFSAERLKGVDSTLKIQPAKLEDSAVYLCASSPLSYNEQFFGPGTRLTVL.

This CDR3 is CASSDYRDSVNYGYTF. CDR3 in DNA: TGTGCCAGTAGTGACTACAGGGACAGTGTGAACTATGGCTACACCTTC. This rearrangement joins TRBV19 to TRBJ1-2, with 7 bases that match TRBD1. Germline CDR1 reads LNHDA; CDR2 reads SQIVND (reference sequence). V was pared by 5 bases and J by 2 bases, with 11 bases of the junction left unmatched. The CDR3 spans 16 residues.

This clonotype showed up many times. The J gene is TRBJ2-2, the V gene TRBV15; D ambiguous. Per germline, CDR1 LNHNV and CDR2 YYDKDF (reference sequence). The CDR3 sequence is 15 residues long. V lost 5 bases and J 3 bases, leaving 13 bases between the germline ends. The CDR3 spells CATSRDGRDTGELFF. In DNA, the CDR3 is TGTGCCACCAGCCGTGACGGCCGGGACACCGGGGAGCTGTTTTTT.

This clonotype was seen at least ten times. The V call is TRBV20-1, the J call TRBJ2-5, with D unclear. V was cut by 3 bases and J by 2 bases, with 10 bases left in between. Germline V gives CDR1 DFQATT, CDR2 SNEGSKA (reference sequence). The CDR3 sequence is 13 residues long. The CDR3 nucleotides are TGCAGTGCTAGCCGCGTGGTGCAAGAGACCCAGTACTTC. Protein: CSASRVVQETQYF.

This clonotype was counted many times. This rearrangement joins TRBV4-2 to TRBJ2-5; D is tentatively TRBD1 or TRBD2 (5 bases each). This CDR3 region has 15 residues. CDR1 and CDR2 (germline): LGHNA, YNFKEQ. V was clipped by 3 bases and J by 2 bases, with 13 bases between them. DNA for the CDR3: TGTGCCAGCAGCCACCTCCGGGACGGACAAGAGACCCAGTACTTC. Its protein is CASSHLRDGQETQYF.

This clonotype was counted at least ten times. This chain joins TRBV27 and TRBJ1-5; possibly TRBD1 for D (5 bases). The CDR3 contains 14 residues. V was shortened by 2 bases and J by 3 bases, with 8 bases between the two germline ends. Germline assignment: CDR1 MNHEY and CDR2 SMNVEV (reference sequence). The chain's CDR3 is CASSLRGSNQPQHF. The CDR3 DNA follows: TGTGCCAGCAGTTTACGGGGCTCCAATCAGCCCCAGCATTTT.

Many counts were recorded for this clonotype. The rearrangement uses TRBV28 and TRBJ2-7, with 7 bases that match TRBD1. The CDR3 covers 14 residues. Germline-derived CDR1 and CDR2 are MDHEN and SYDVKM. The trim removed 3 bases at V and 1 base at J, leaving 3 bases unmatched. The CDR3 reads CASSFGDRSYEQYF. The CDR3 DNA follows: TGTGCCAGCAGTTTTGGGGACAGATCCTACGAGCAGTACTTC.